The 2 T cell receptor beta chains in this list originate from one sample, sequenced in a study of shared T cell receptors in the human thymus. Assay used: immunoSEQ multiplex PCR; TCRdb lists only in-frame clones, some missing. The table shows over 650,000 clones, with 87% occurring only once. This sample was also put to use in a study of human thymus T cells.

Sequencing was done on a sample of thymocytes. The source of these receptors is a boy under three years old with a congenital heart defect.

This clone came up once. This chain connects TRBV4-2 to TRBJ2-3, with TRBD2 matching over 9 bases. The CDR3 totals 17 residues. Germline trimming cut 0 bases from V and 4 bases from J; bases unmatched to any gene: 8. Germline V gives CDR1 LGHNA, CDR2 YNFKEQ. CDR3 loop: CASSQEGRGGKADTQYF. The CDR3 DNA reads as TGTGCCAGCAGCCAAGAAGGGCGGGGGGGAAAGGCAGATACGCAGTATTTT.

The J gene is TRBJ1-5, the V gene TRBV18; perhaps TRBD1 as D (5 bases). Germline V lookup: CDR1 KGHSH, CDR2 LQKENI. The CDR3 has 16 residues. V was clipped by 3 bases and J by 1 base, with 13 bases between them. CDR3 residues: CASSPTGGGSNQPQHF. Here the CDR3 DNA reads TGTGCCAGCTCACCCACGGGGGGAGGGAGCAATCAGCCCCAGCATTTT.